Shown below are 19 T cell receptor beta chains from a single sample sequenced in a study of cytomegalovirus exposure and HLA in healthy donors. Sequencing used immunoSEQ multiplex PCR; TCRdb keeps in-frame clones, though not all of them. The sample holds 45,000 to 65,000 clones; 90% are singletons and the top ten take about 3.1%. Specimen: PBMCs. The receptors originated from a young man in good health and CMV-seronegative.

The chain has TRBV11-2 and TRBJ2-5; unclear D gene. V was shortened by 2 bases and J by 2 bases, with 15 bases between the two germline ends. The CDR3 spans 16 residues. Germline loops: CDR1 SGHAT, CDR2 FQNNGV. The DNA of the CDR3 is TGTGCCAGCAGCTTAACCCTCCCCCCAGCGCAAGAGACCCAGTACTTC. It encodes CASSLTLPPAQETQYF.

This rearrangement joins TRBV28 to TRBJ2-1, with 8 bases lining up with TRBD2. Germline V gene data show CDR1 as MDHEN and CDR2 as SYDVKM. After removal of 6 bases from V and 4 bases from J, the junction contained 8 bases not matched to a gene. This CDR3 comprises 15 residues. The CDR3 bases are TGTGCCAGCAGGCCGGGACTAGGTACTTACAATGAGCAGTTCTTC. This gives the protein CASRPGLGTYNEQFF.

The genes are TRBV29-1 and TRBJ2-7; D is unclear. Germline V CDR1 and CDR2: SQVTM, ANQGSEA. This CDR3 is built from 13 residues. The V and J ends lost 2 bases and 4 bases respectively, with 12 bases between them. CDR3 bases: TGCAGCGTTGAATCTGGGCCCACTTACGAGCAGTACTTC. As protein: CSVESGPTYEQYF.

The sample holds one count of this clone. J is TRBJ2-1 and V is TRBV18; 9 nucleotides match TRBD2. The V segment lost 4 bases and the J segment 7 bases; nucleotides outside the gene matches: 5. The CDR3 totals 14 residues. Germline V gives CDR1 KGHSH, CDR2 LQKENI. CDR3 sequence: CASSLQTSGNEQFF. The CDR3 DNA reads TGTGCCAGCTCACTCCAGACTAGCGGTAATGAGCAGTTCTTC.

CDR3: CASSLRGATGELFF. The CDR3 DNA is TGTGCCAGCAGCTTGCGGGGGGCTACCGGGGAGCTGTTTTTT. The rearrangement joins TRBV5-6 to TRBJ2-2; the D gene is possibly TRBD2 (7 bases). CDR3 length equals 14 residues. From germline, CDR1 is SGHDT and CDR2 YYEEEE. V lost 1 base and J 5 bases, leaving 9 bases between the germline ends.

The chain employs TRBV15 and TRBJ2-1; 7 bases are a match to TRBD2. The germline V gene has CDR1 LNHNV and CDR2 YYDKDF (reference sequence). There are 15 residues in the CDR3. Losses at the gene ends were 5 bases for V and 7 bases for J; bases not matched to a gene: 11. The CDR3 region has the DNA TGTGCCACCAGCTTCCAGCGGGAATCTTGGAATGAGCAGTTCTTC. Amino acids: CATSFQRESWNEQFF.

The chain joins TRBV6-1 to TRBJ2-5, with D tentatively TRBD1 (5 bases). CDR1 and CDR2 from the germline V gene are MNHNS and SASEGT. Trimming shortened V by 4 bases and J by 5 bases, and 8 bases separated the two germline ends. The CDR3 is made up of 12 amino acids. CDR3 loop: CASSAAGETQYF. The CDR3 nucleotides read TGTGCCAGCAGTGCGGCAGGGGAGACCCAGTACTTC.

This chain connects TRBV19 to TRBJ2-3, with D possibly matching TRBD1 (6 bases). Trimming removed 4 bases at V and 6 bases at J, with 26 bases between. The CDR3 has 18 amino acids. Germline assignment: CDR1 LNHDA and CDR2 SQIVND (reference sequence). The CDR3 DNA follows: TGTGCCAGTAGTACCCCTGTCTCGACAGGAAAGGAGCGGGATACGCAGTATTTT. Translation gives CASSTPVSTGKERDTQYF.

V gene TRBV7-9 combines with J gene TRBJ2-2; 8 nucleotides align to TRBD1. With V trimmed by 5 bases and J by 4 bases, 6 bases remained unmatched. The CDR3 runs to 15 residues. CDR1 is SEHNR, CDR2 FQNEAQ, per germline (reference sequence). The CDR3 DNA reads as TGTGCCAGCAGCATCTCCGGGACAGGCACCGGGGAGCTGTTTTTT. Translated, it gives CASSISGTGTGELFF.

This clone was counted a single time. The V call is TRBV12-5, the J call TRBJ2-3; maybe TRBD2 (6 bases). The V end lost 5 bases, the J end lost 8 bases, and 11 bases lay between the germline ends. Per germline, CDR1 LGHNT and CDR2 FRNRAP. This CDR3 is 12 amino acids long. CDR3 coding DNA: TGTGCTAGTGGTCCCTCGGAGGGTACGCAGTATTTT. Protein sequence: CASGPSEGTQYF.

The V gene is TRBV6-5, the J gene TRBJ2-2, with TRBD2 matching over 9 bases. This CDR3 region has 13 residues. The ends lost 5 bases at V and 5 bases at J; junction bases unmatched: 0. The germline gives CDR1 MNHEY, CDR2 SVGAGI. The CDR3 sequence is CASSGLATGELFF. Written as DNA, the CDR3 is TGTGCCAGCAGTGGACTAGCGACCGGGGAGCTGTTTTTT.

V usage is TRBV5-6 and J usage is TRBJ1-1, with a possible D match to TRBD1 (5 bases). Germline V gives CDR1 SGHDT, CDR2 YYEEEE. The length of the CDR3 is 15 residues. The germline V and J ends were trimmed by 0 bases and 1 base, with 10 bases remaining between them. CDR3 loop: CASSLAGGGNTEAFF. The CDR3 coding sequence is TGTGCCAGCAGCTTGGCCGGGGGGGGGAACACTGAAGCTTTCTTT. The full variable domain, completed using reference TRBV5-6 and TRBJ1-1, is DAGVTQSPTHLIKTRGQQVTLRCSPKSGHDTVSWYQQALGQGPQFIFQYYEEEERQRGNFPDRFSGHQFPNYSSELNVNALLLGDSALYLCASSLAGGGNTEAFFGQGTRLTVV.

The chain links TRBV11-2 to TRBJ2-7; maybe TRBD2 (5 bases). The length of the CDR3 is 13 residues. Germline V gene lookup returns CDR1 SGHAT and CDR2 FQNNGV. The V and J ends lost 3 bases and 3 bases respectively, with 9 bases between them. CDR3 loop: CASSLDSYYEQYF. The CDR3 region has the DNA TGTGCCAGCAGCTTGGACTCCTACTACGAGCAGTACTTC. Full variable domain (missing parts from reference TRBV11-2 and TRBJ2-7): EAGVAQSPRYKIIEKRQSVAFWCNPISGHATLYWYQQILGQGPKLLIQFQNNGVVDDSQLPKDRFSAERLKGVDSTLKIQPAKLEDSAVYLCASSLDSYYEQYFGPGTRLTVT.

The V and J genes are TRBV6-5 and TRBJ2-1, with 9 bases lining up with TRBD2. The CDR3 totals 15 residues. Per the germline V gene, CDR1 is MNHEY and CDR2 is SVGAGI. J lost 6 bases, V lost 5 bases, and 8 bases had no gene match. The CDR3 coding sequence is TGTGCCAGCAGTCGCTCCGCGGGAGGGCCCAATGAGCAGTTCTTC. Its protein is CASSRSAGGPNEQFF.

The chain links TRBV11-2 to TRBJ1-3; no firm D call. V was clipped by 6 bases and J by 5 bases, with 17 bases between them. The CDR3 contains 15 residues. The germline V gene encodes CDR1 SGHAT and CDR2 FQNNGV. The CDR3 loop reads CASRQPGSRRNTIYF. For the CDR3, the DNA is TGTGCCAGCAGGCAACCCGGGAGTCGCCGAAACACCATATATTTT.

The chain links TRBV11-2 to TRBJ2-7, with D uncertain. This CDR3 contains 15 residues. The V gene lost 0 bases and the J gene lost 4 bases, with 13 bases spanning the gap. Germline values: CDR1 SGHAT, CDR2 FQNNGV. CDR3 amino acids: CASSLDLPRYYEQYF. The CDR3 coding sequence is TGTGCCAGCAGCTTAGATCTGCCCAGGTATTACGAGCAGTACTTC.

This clone was detected a few times. The gene calls are TRBV2 and TRBJ2-7, with 9 bases matching TRBD1. The CDR3 consists of 16 residues. Germline lookup yields CDR1 SNHLY and CDR2 FYNNEI. V was clipped by 4 bases and J by 0 bases; unmatched bases: 7. The CDR3 DNA is TGTGCCAGCAGTGTTATACCGGGACAGGGCTCCTACGAGCAGTACTTC. Its translation: CASSVIPGQGSYEQYF. Full variable domain (rest looked up from reference TRBV2 and TRBJ2-7): EPEVTQTPSHQVTQMGQEVILRCVPISNHLYFYWYRQILGQKVEFLVSFYNNEISEKSEIFDDQFSVERPDGSNFTLKIRSTKLEDSAMYFCASSVIPGQGSYEQYFGPGTRLTVT.

V is TRBV5-6 and J is TRBJ2-7, with D possibly being TRBD1 (6 bases). The CDR3 loop spans 12 amino acids. V lost 4 bases and J 4 bases, leaving 9 bases between the germline ends. Germline V lookup: CDR1 SGHDT, CDR2 YYEEEE. The CDR3 loop reads CASSKTGYEQYF. The CDR3, as DNA: TGTGCCAGCAGCAAAACAGGGTACGAGCAGTACTTC.

V is TRBV6-6 and J is TRBJ1-3, with D perhaps matching TRBD1 (5 bases). The CDR3 extends over 15 amino acids. Germline V gene data show CDR1 as MNHNY and CDR2 as SVGAGI (reference sequence). Deletions cut 4 bases from V and 0 bases from J, with 10 bases between. Here the CDR3 DNA reads TGTGCCAGCAGTTCCAACAGGATCTCTGGAAACACCATATATTTT. It encodes CASSSNRISGNTIYF.